The next 12 T cell receptor beta chains were all read from a single sample in a study of vaccination effects on CD4 cells after COVID-19. After expansion with viral peptide pools in the ViraFEST assay, antigen-specific CD4+ T cells were sequenced. The culture ran for approximately nine days before CD4+ T cells were isolated. None of the vaccinated had previously contracted SARS-CoV-2, and their nucleocapsid antibodies tested negative. The assay was immunoSEQ multiplex PCR, and TCRdb's table has in-frame clones only and misses some. The table lists just under 45,000 clones, around three quarters of them singletons. Their target antigens are unknown. The sample in question was CD4+ T cells from PBMCs cultured with SARS-CoV-2 spike peptides, obtained before COVID-19 vaccination. The receptors originated from a human donor who received a COVID-19 vaccine.

V gene TRBV5-1 combines with J gene TRBJ2-7; tentatively, D is TRBD1 or TRBD2 (5 bases each). The CDR3 is 13 residues long. Germline CDR1 reads SGHRS; CDR2 reads YFSETQ. V was cut by 0 bases and J by 3 bases, with 7 bases left in between. CDR3 coding DNA: TGCGCCAGCAGCTTGGGGGGGAACTACGAGCAGTACGTC. Residues: CASSLGGNYEQYV.

The chain couples TRBV5-1 to TRBJ2-5, with 7 bases aligning to TRBD1. Germline CDR1 and CDR2: SGHRS and YFSETQ. The CDR3 runs 13 residues. Here the CDR3 reads CGQRGRRHETQYF. The DNA of the CDR3 is TGCGGCCAAAGGGGGCGAAGGCATGAGACCCAGTACTTC.

The CDR3, as DNA: TGTGCCAGCAGTGAAGCCCTCCAGCAGACTGAAGCTTTCTTT. Protein product: CASSEALQQTEAFF. This chain uses TRBV6-1 with TRBJ1-1; no definite D call. CDR3 length equals 14 residues. The germline CDR1 and CDR2 sequences are MNHNS and SASEGT. V lost 0 bases and J 5 bases, leaving 10 bases between the germline ends.

The chain uses TRBV9 and TRBJ2-3; 7 nucleotides match TRBD2. Germline V lookup: CDR1 SGDLS, CDR2 YYNGEE. Unmatched junction bases numbered 8, after V lost 4 bases and J lost 6 bases. The CDR3 covers 14 residues. The CDR3 DNA sequence: TGTGCCAGCAGCCCCCGACTAGCCAAGGATACGCAGTATTTT. Its translation: CASSPRLAKDTQYF.

The CDR3 DNA sequence: TGCGCCAGCAGCTTGGATTTATACTATGGCTACACCTTC. This codes for CASSLDLYYGYTF. The rearrangement uses TRBV5-1 and TRBJ1-2, with D hard to call. Trimming took 0 bases from V and 3 from J, leaving 6 bases between them. The CDR3 has 13 residues. Per the germline V gene, CDR1 is SGHRS and CDR2 is YFSETQ.

This rearrangement joins TRBV3-1 (or the pseudogene TRBV3-2) to TRBJ2-6, with D unclear. Germline CDR1 LGHDT, CDR2 YNNKEL (reference sequence). Deletions cut 4 bases from V and 2 bases from J, with 9 bases between. This CDR3 region has 15 residues. The CDR3 bases are TGTGCCAGCAGCCGCGTAGAAGCTGGGGCCAACGTCCTGACTTTC. Protein: CASSRVEAGANVLTF.

The genes are TRBV20-1 and TRBJ1-3; D possibly corresponds to TRBD1 (6 bases). The V gene's germline CDR1 is DFQATT and CDR2 SNEGSKA (reference sequence). With 3 bases removed from V and 1 base from J, the gap between germline ends came to 13 bases. The length of the CDR3 is 15 residues. The CDR3 reads CSASGWGTSGNTIYF. In nucleotides, the CDR3 is TGCAGTGCTAGTGGTTGGGGGACATCTGGAAACACCATATATTTT.

The V and J genes are TRBV24-1 and TRBJ2-1, with D possibly TRBD2 on 5 matching bases. Trimming pared 3 bases from V and 0 bases from J, leaving 5 bases between. Germline V gene data show CDR1 as KGHDR and CDR2 as SFDVKD. CDR3 length: 14 amino acids. In DNA, the CDR3 is TGTGCCACCAGTGATGGGAGCTCCTACAATGAGCAGTTCTTC. As protein: CATSDGSSYNEQFF.

The chain joins TRBV6-5 to TRBJ1-6, with a possible D match to TRBD1 (6 bases). The V end was cut by 2 bases, the J end by 7 bases, with 6 bases between. CDR1 MNHEY and CDR2 SVGAGI come from the germline V gene. The CDR3 spans 13 residues. Here the CDR3 reads CASSYGTNSPLHF. The CDR3, as DNA: TGTGCCAGCAGTTACGGGACAAATTCACCCCTCCACTTT.

J is TRBJ1-5 and V is TRBV18; D uncertain. Germline V gene sequence: CDR1 KGHSH, CDR2 LQKENI. V shed 1 base and J shed 1 base, with 2 bases lying between them. CDR3 length: 13 residues. The CDR3 coding sequence is TGTGCCAGCTCACCACAGAGCAATCAGCCCCAGCATTTT. This sequence encodes CASSPQSNQPQHF. Variable domain in full (rest from reference TRBV18 and TRBJ1-5): NAGVMQNPRHLVRRRGQEARLRCSPMKGHSHVYWYRQLPEEGLKFMVYLQKENIIDESGMPKERFSAEFPKEGPSILRIQQVVRGDSAAYFCASSPQSNQPQHFGDGTRLSIL.

This clone was detected only a few times. The V gene is TRBV30, the J gene TRBJ2-1, with D possibly being TRBD1 (6 bases). V lost 1 base to trimming and J lost 4 bases, with 8 bases between them. This CDR3 is built from 13 residues. In germline, CDR1 is GTSNPN, CDR2 SVGIG (reference sequence). Here the CDR3 DNA reads TGTGCCTGGAGTGGGGACACGTACAATGAGCAGTTCTTC. It is translated as CAWSGDTYNEQFF.

The chain is built from TRBV4-1 and TRBJ1-1, with D unclear. V lost 1 base and J lost 1, with 16 bases in between. The CDR3 runs to 17 residues. Germline CDR1 reads MGHRA; CDR2 reads YSYEKL. The DNA for the CDR3 is TGCGCCAGCAGCCAAGTCGTTCAGGTTGGAGGGAACACTGAAGCTTTCTTT. It codes for CASSQVVQVGGNTEAFF.